The rows below give T cell receptor beta chains drawn from one sample of a study of T cells in Graves' hyperthyroidism and ophthalmopathy. TCRdb called the multiplex PCR reads again in MiXCR, with one record for every CDR3 protein. This sample has 250,000 or so distinct CDR3 sequences; roughly 15% occur once, and the top ten carry about 33%. The sample comprised blood. The source is a woman between 50 and 59 years old with Graves' hyperthyroidism that later progressed to Graves' ophthalmopathy. CDR3s include the opening cysteine and the closing phenylalanine or tryptophan. A D gene is named only where the DNA matches it firmly. Only some rows state a clone size, as once, few, many or a class for expanded clones.

J | D | length | V | size | CDR3 | DNA
TRBJ1-1 | NA | 12 | TRBV5-4 | few | CATKIEKTEAFF | TGTGCCACAAAGATCGAGAAAACTGAAGCTTTCTTT
TRBJ1-4 | NA | 15 | TRBV10-3 | few | CAISPLRDGNEKLFF | TGTGCCATCAGTCCTCTGAGGGACGGGAATGAAAAACTGTTTTTT
TRBJ2-5 | TRBD1 | 16 | TRBV6-5 | NA | CASSSLGQGGSETQYF | TGTGCCAGCAGTTCCCTCGGACAGGGGGGTTCAGAGACCCAGTACTTC
TRBJ1-6 | NA | 13 | TRBV19 | many | CASRSSYNSPLHF | TGTGCCAGCAGGAGCTCCTATAATTCACCCCTCCACTTT
TRBJ2-5 | TRBD2 | 16 | TRBV5-1 | many | CASSSPTSGRGETQYF | TGCGCCAGCAGCTCACCGACTAGCGGGAGAGGAGAGACCCAGTACTTC
TRBJ2-7 | NA | 13 | TRBV4-1 | few | CASSQENGYEQYF | TGCGCCAGCAGCCAAGAGAACGGGTACGAGCAGTACTTC
TRBJ1-1 | NA | 14 | TRBV7-6 | many | CASSLGTSNTEAFF | TGTGCCAGCAGCTTAGGGACGTCGAACACTGAAGCTTTCTTT
TRBJ2-1 | TRBD2 | 14 | TRBV28 | many | CASRRTSLNNEQFF | TGTGCCAGCAGACGGACTAGCTTGAACAATGAGCAGTTCTTC
TRBJ1-1 | NA | 13 | TRBV7-2 | many | CASSARRNTEAFF | TGTGCCAGCAGCGCTAGACGGAACACTGAAGCTTTCTTT
TRBJ1-6 | NA | 15 | TRBV20-1 | few | CSARDAGASNSPLHF | TGCAGTGCTAGAGATGCTGGGGCTTCTAATTCACCCCTCCACTTT
TRBJ1-1 | NA | 13 | TRBV27 | NA | CASSFSDGTEAFF | TGTGCCAGCAGTTTTTCGGATGGCACTGAAGCTTTCTTT
TRBJ1-5 | NA | 11 | TRBV6-1 | NA | CASRGRGPQHF | TGTGCCAGCAGAGGCCGGGGGCCCCAGCATTTT
TRBJ2-7 | TRBD2 | 15 | TRBV6-1 | NA | CASRTLAGGYYEQYF | TGTGCCAGCAGAACACTAGCGGGAGGTTACTACGAGCAGTACTTC
TRBJ2-7 | TRBD1 | 15 | TRBV5-1 | many | CASSWGQALSYEQYF | TGCGCCAGCAGCTGGGGACAGGCCCTCTCCTACGAGCAGTACTTC
TRBJ2-3 | NA | 15 | TRBV11-1 | many | CASSLASLGTDTQYF | TGTGCCAGCAGCTTAGCCTCACTCGGGACAGATACGCAGTATTTT
TRBJ2-2 | NA | 15 | TRBV4-1 | NA | CASSQDEVGRRELFF | TGCGCCAGCAGCCAAGATGAGGTGGGCAGGCGGGAGCTGTTTTTT
TRBJ2-7 | TRBD2 | 14 | TRBV11-2 | NA | CASSFAGVEDEQYF | TGTGCCAGCAGCTTCGCGGGGGTTGAAGACGAGCAGTACTTC
TRBJ2-4 | NA | 16 | TRBV20-1 | many | CSARDVGGLDKNIQYF | TGCAGTGCTAGAGATGTGGGGGGCTTGGACAAAAACATTCAGTACTTC
TRBJ2-7 | TRBD1 | 14 | TRBV7-9 | many | CASSAGTGRNEQYF | TGTGCCAGCAGCGCCGGGACAGGGCGAAACGAGCAGTACTTC
TRBJ2-7 | NA | 13 | TRBV28 | many | CASSRGWYLEQYF | TGTGCCAGCAGTAGGGGGTGGTATTTGGAGCAGTACTTC
TRBJ2-4 | TRBD1 | 14 | TRBV4-1 | few | CASSQDDRGRNKYF | TGCGCCAGCAGCCAAGATGACAGGGGACGAAACAAGTACTTC
TRBJ2-7 | NA | 14 | TRBV20-1 | many | CSAPSLGPFGEQYF | TGCAGTGCGCCTTCCTTGGGGCCTTTTGGGGAGCAGTACTTC
TRBJ2-1 | NA | 14 | TRBV20-1 | many | CSAGPQRTYNEQFF | TGCAGTGCTGGGCCCCAACGAACCTACAATGAGCAGTTCTTC
TRBJ2-7 | TRBD2 | 15 | TRBV20-1 | many | CSARGLAGGLYEQYF | TGCAGTGCTAGAGGGCTAGCGGGAGGGCTTTACGAGCAGTACTTC
TRBJ2-3 | NA | 15 | TRBV20-1 | many | CSARGVAGRTDTQYF | TGCAGTGCTAGGGGGGTTGCGGGACGCACAGATACGCAGTATTTT
TRBJ1-2 | NA | 14 | TRBV2 | many | CASRRGVYNYGYTF | TGTGCCAGCAGACGGGGGGTGTATAACTATGGCTACACCTTC
TRBJ2-1 | TRBD1 | 15 | TRBV20-1 | many | CSARAAGQGKNEQFF | TGCAGTGCTAGAGCGGCGGGACAGGGGAAAAATGAGCAGTTCTTC
TRBJ1-4 | NA | 15 | TRBV28 | many | CASSADLGANEKLFF | TGTGCCAGCAGTGCTGACCTAGGGGCTAATGAAAAACTGTTTTTT